This T cell receptor beta chain emerged from a study of monozygotic twins with inflammatory bowel disease. Looked up from germline, CDR1 is SGHRS and CDR2 is YFSETQ. The CDR3 loop spans 15 amino acids. Study conclusions and caveats: No distinction between different T cell subtypes was possible. What may have added variability to patient repertoires is that immunosuppressive treatments differed.

To note about this clonotype: Antigen unknown.

Investigators made cDNA in eight separate reactions per sample. TCRdb reprocessed the 5' RACE reads and reports one entry per CDR3 protein, with no DNA. The sample includes approximately 160,000 distinct CDR3 sequences. The sequenced material came from blood. The V and J genes are TRBV5-1 and TRBJ1-1; as DNA is missing, the TRBD1 call by TCRdb cannot be tested. The TCR was taken from a human donor with ulcerative colitis or Crohn's disease, or a healthy co-twin of an affected twin (not recorded which). CDR3 residues: CASSSHTLRNTEAFF.